Listed here are 26 T cell receptor beta chains from one sample, sequenced in a study of control samples from healthy donors and cancer patients. Clones were read by immunoSEQ multiplex PCR, and TCRdb kept only the in-frame ones, dropping some. The table includes roughly 370,000 clones, approximately 92% detected once. The specimen was PBMCs. The source is a man between 35 and 55 years old with head and neck cancer.

V and J are TRBV29-1 and TRBJ1-1, with TRBD1 matching 7 bases. The CDR3 has 13 amino acids. After removal of 4 bases from V and 4 bases from J, the junction contained 6 bases not matched to a gene. The V gene's germline CDR1 is SQVTM and CDR2 ANQGSEA. The CDR3 nucleotides are TGCAGCGTTGGGGGGACAGAGGGCACTGAAGCTTTCTTT. Translation: CSVGGTEGTEAFF.

The chain combines TRBV19 with TRBJ1-2; 7 positions agree with TRBD1. Looked up from germline, CDR1 is LNHDA and CDR2 is SQIVND (reference sequence). The CDR3 contains 14 residues. V was pared by 7 bases and J by 7 bases, with 12 bases of the junction left unmatched. The CDR3 reads CASTPPDRAGGYTF. The DNA of the CDR3 is TGTGCCAGTACCCCACCAGACAGGGCGGGTGGCTACACCTTC.

This chain joins TRBV7-2 and TRBJ2-7; 8 positions agree with TRBD2. This CDR3 contains 16 residues. Germline V gene sequence: CDR1 SGHTA, CDR2 FQGNSA. V trimming: 2 bases; J trimming: 1 base; junction bases outside the gene matches: 7. The CDR3 coding sequence is TGTGCCAGCAGCTTACAGGGTAGCGGGGCTTCCTACGAGCAGTACTTC. Residues: CASSLQGSGASYEQYF.

The rearrangement joins TRBV3-1 (or the pseudogene TRBV3-2) to TRBJ1-1, with unresolved D. The CDR3 spans 11 residues. The germline gives CDR1 LGHDT, CDR2 YNNKEL (reference sequence). V shed 4 bases and J shed 2 bases, with 2 bases lying between them. The CDR3 DNA follows: TGTGCCAGCAGCCTAAACACTGAAGCTTTCTTT. It yields the protein CASSLNTEAFF.

The V gene is TRBV9, the J gene TRBJ2-1; D is uncertain. V was cut by 3 bases and J by 6 bases, with 10 bases left in between. Germline loops: CDR1 SGDLS, CDR2 YYNGEE. CDR3 length: 13 amino acids. The CDR3 loop reads CASSAGLSNEQFF. The CDR3 DNA sequence: TGTGCCAGCAGCGCAGGCCTCAGCAATGAGCAGTTCTTC.

In its sample, this clone was seen once. The chain joins TRBV6-5 to TRBJ1-1; 9 bases line up with TRBD1. The CDR3 has 15 residues. V shed 6 bases and J 2 bases; nucleotides not matched to a gene: 7. Germline V lookup: CDR1 MNHEY, CDR2 SVGAGI. CDR3: CASRDRGDGNTEAFF. The CDR3 DNA sequence: TGTGCCAGCAGGGACAGGGGAGACGGTAACACTGAAGCTTTCTTT.

This rearrangement joins TRBV7-6 to TRBJ1-1; no clear D. This CDR3 region has 13 residues. V lost 4 bases, J lost 0 bases, and 6 bases lay in between. The V gene's germline CDR1 is SGHVS and CDR2 FNYEAQ. The CDR3: CASSSLLNTEAFF. The DNA for the CDR3 is TGTGCCAGCAGCTCGTTATTGAACACTGAAGCTTTCTTT.

The rearrangement joins TRBV5-1 to TRBJ1-6; the D gene is possibly TRBD1 (6 bases). This CDR3 is 17 amino acids long. V was shortened by 0 bases and J by 4 bases, with 14 bases between the two germline ends. CDR1 and CDR2 (germline): SGHRS, YFSETQ. CDR3 amino acids: CASSLVGTGTYNSPLHF. CDR3 DNA: TGCGCCAGCAGCTTGGTAGGGACGGGGACATATAATTCACCCCTCCACTTT.

The rearrangement links TRBV2 to TRBJ2-1; a weak D match, TRBD2 (6 bases). The CDR3 runs 16 residues. CDR1 and CDR2 from the germline V gene are SNHLY and FYNNEI. V was trimmed by 4 bases and J by 7 bases, leaving 20 bases between them. Here the CDR3 DNA reads TGTGCCAGCAGTGCGCCCCTGTTAATTAGCGGAAATGAGCAGTTCTTC. Amino acids: CASSAPLLISGNEQFF. Combining the CDR3 with reference TRBV2 and TRBJ2-1 gives the whole variable domain EPEVTQTPSHQVTQMGQEVILRCVPISNHLYFYWYRQILGQKVEFLVSFYNNEISEKSEIFDDQFSVERPDGSNFTLKIRSTKLEDSAMYFCASSAPLLISGNEQFFGPGTRLTVL.

The rearrangement links TRBV14 to TRBJ2-2; D not certain. Germline CDR1 reads SGHDN; CDR2 reads FVKESK. The CDR3 sequence is 13 residues long. Trimming removed 2 bases at V and 6 bases at J, with 7 bases between. The CDR3 spells CASSQLSAGELFF. CDR3 coding DNA: TGTGCCAGCAGCCAACTGTCGGCCGGGGAGCTGTTTTTT.

V is TRBV6-5 and J is TRBJ2-5; D possibly corresponds to TRBD1 (5 bases). The germline V gene encodes CDR1 MNHEY and CDR2 SVGAGI. With 6 bases removed from V and 2 bases from J, the gap between germline ends came to 13 bases. The CDR3 length is 14 residues. CDR3 coding DNA: TGTGCCAGCAGAGTTCCGCAGGGACAAGAGACCCAGTACTTC. This gives the protein CASRVPQGQETQYF.

The rearrangement joins TRBV5-5 to TRBJ2-1; D gene unclear. V was shortened by 0 bases and J by 0 bases, with 13 bases between the two germline ends. This CDR3 has 17 amino acids. Germline-derived CDR1 and CDR2 are SGHKS and YYEKEE (reference sequence). The chain's CDR3 is CASSLEAPPSSYNEQFF. The DNA of the CDR3 is TGTGCCAGCAGCTTGGAGGCGCCGCCTAGCTCCTACAATGAGCAGTTCTTC.

V and J are TRBV25-1 and TRBJ2-5; D is uncertain. CDR1 and CDR2 (germline): MGHDK, SYGVNS. This CDR3 contains 13 residues. V lost 6 bases, J lost 4 bases, and 12 bases lay in between. The CDR3 here is CASSRQAPETQYF. The CDR3 coding sequence is TGTGCCAGCAGCCGGCAGGCCCCAGAGACCCAGTACTTC.

The chain links TRBV5-1 to TRBJ1-3; the D is unclear. This CDR3 spans 15 amino acids. Germline V CDR1 and CDR2: SGHRS, YFSETQ. Trimming took off 2 bases at V and 0 bases at J, with 9 bases between the two ends. The CDR3 loop reads CASSFDGTSGNTIYF. The CDR3 DNA reads TGCGCCAGCAGCTTCGACGGTACCTCTGGAAACACCATATATTTT.

The chain uses TRBV9 and TRBJ2-1, with unresolved D. Germline V gives CDR1 SGDLS, CDR2 YYNGEE. V gave up 4 bases and J gave up 4 bases, with 21 bases separating them. This CDR3 comprises 17 residues. The CDR3 spells CASSSTRQWSEYNEQFF. The CDR3 nucleotides read TGTGCCAGCAGCTCCACAAGGCAGTGGTCAGAATACAATGAGCAGTTCTTC.

This clone was found once. The chain links TRBV6-5 to TRBJ2-3; D ambiguous. V lost 8 bases, J lost 5 bases, and 8 bases lay in between. The length of the CDR3 is 11 residues. Germline CDR1 is MNHEY and CDR2 is SVGAGI. This CDR3 reads CASHNGDTQYF. CDR3 nucleotide sequence: TGTGCCAGCCACAACGGAGATACGCAGTATTTT.

The chain has TRBV27 and TRBJ1-2; D gene unclear. Germline CDR1 is MNHEY and CDR2 is SMNVEV (reference sequence). CDR3 length: 14 residues. The ends were cut back, 3 bases at V and 6 bases at J, with 14 bases in the middle. CDR3 in DNA: TGTGCCAGCAGTTTTGGGAGAGAGACTAATGGCTACACCTTC. Translating gives CASSFGRETNGYTF.

The chain combines TRBV4-2 with TRBJ2-1, with 8 bases matching TRBD2. The CDR3 runs to 16 residues. V shed 3 bases and J 7 bases; nucleotides not matched to a gene: 11. Looked up from germline, CDR1 is LGHNA and CDR2 is YNFKEQ. The CDR3 protein is CASSHFNGGTRNEQFF. CDR3 DNA: TGTGCCAGCAGCCATTTCAATGGGGGGACTAGAAATGAGCAGTTCTTC.

This chain links TRBV7-2 with TRBJ2-7; possibly TRBD1 for D (6 bases). Germline values: CDR1 SGHTA, CDR2 FQGNSA. The CDR3 sequence is 14 residues long. V was shortened by 1 base and J by 0 bases, with 7 bases between the two germline ends. The CDR3 sequence: CASSLVDSSYEQYF. The DNA of the CDR3 is TGTGCCAGCAGCTTAGTGGACAGCTCCTACGAGCAGTACTTC.

This chain connects TRBV11-2 to TRBJ1-2; D call uncertain. Germline V lookup: CDR1 SGHAT, CDR2 FQNNGV. There are 14 residues in the CDR3. The germline V and J ends were trimmed by 0 bases and 7 bases, with 12 bases remaining between them. The CDR3 nucleotides read TGTGCCAGCAGCTTAGACCGACTCTCTGTTGGCTACACCTTC. Translated, it gives CASSLDRLSVGYTF.

This sequence joins TRBV30 and TRBJ1-1; TRBD1 matches 9 bases. V was pared by 0 bases and J by 5 bases, with 7 bases of the junction left unmatched. The CDR3 sequence is 15 residues long. Germline CDR1 GTSNPN, CDR2 SVGIG (reference sequence). The CDR3, as DNA: TGTGCCTGGAGTGTGAGGACAGGGGTAGGGACTGAAGCTTTCTTT. This codes for CAWSVRTGVGTEAFF.

This chain uses TRBV7-9 with TRBJ1-2; TRBD1 matches 8 bases. The germline gives CDR1 SEHNR, CDR2 FQNEAQ (reference sequence). This CDR3 has 16 amino acids. The V and J ends lost 3 bases and 7 bases, in that order; junction bases with no gene match: 13. For the CDR3, the DNA is TGTGCCAGCAGCTTCGACGGATGGCAGGGGGCAGCTGGCTACACCTTC. Protein: CASSFDGWQGAAGYTF.

The rearrangement uses TRBV3-1 (or the pseudogene TRBV3-2) and TRBJ1-2, with D uncertain. Germline V gene sequence: CDR1 LGHDT, CDR2 YNNKEL (reference sequence). With 0 bases removed from V and 6 bases from J, the gap between germline ends came to 20 bases. The CDR3 runs 17 residues. The CDR3 DNA sequence: TGTGCCAGCAGCCAAGATTGGGGAGGACCCCCAGCCGATGGCTACACCTTC. It is translated as CASSQDWGGPPADGYTF.

This chain joins TRBV27 and TRBJ2-3; D may be TRBD1 or TRBD2 (5 bases each). The V gene lost 6 bases and the J gene lost 3 bases, with 16 bases spanning the gap. CDR1 is MNHEY, CDR2 SMNVEV, per germline (reference sequence). There are 15 residues in the CDR3. Here the CDR3 reads CASSGFGGQTDTQYF. The CDR3 DNA sequence: TGTGCCAGCAGCGGCTTTGGGGGTCAGACAGATACGCAGTATTTT.

This chain connects TRBV18 to TRBJ2-5; 13 nucleotides match TRBD2. CDR1 is KGHSH, CDR2 LQKENI, per germline. V gave up 4 bases and J gave up 4 bases; unmatched junction bases: 3. The CDR3 is 15 residues long. CDR3 amino acids: CASSQGTSGIETQYF. In DNA form, the CDR3 reads TGTGCCAGCTCACAGGGGACTAGCGGGATAGAGACCCAGTACTTC.

The genes are TRBV5-6 and TRBJ1-5; 8 positions match TRBD1. V gave up 0 bases and J gave up 6 bases; unmatched junction bases: 2. Germline V gives CDR1 SGHDT, CDR2 YYEEEE. CDR3 length: 14 residues. CDR3: CASSLGTGSQPQHF. In nucleotides, the CDR3 is TGTGCCAGCAGCTTGGGGACAGGGAGTCAGCCCCAGCATTTT.